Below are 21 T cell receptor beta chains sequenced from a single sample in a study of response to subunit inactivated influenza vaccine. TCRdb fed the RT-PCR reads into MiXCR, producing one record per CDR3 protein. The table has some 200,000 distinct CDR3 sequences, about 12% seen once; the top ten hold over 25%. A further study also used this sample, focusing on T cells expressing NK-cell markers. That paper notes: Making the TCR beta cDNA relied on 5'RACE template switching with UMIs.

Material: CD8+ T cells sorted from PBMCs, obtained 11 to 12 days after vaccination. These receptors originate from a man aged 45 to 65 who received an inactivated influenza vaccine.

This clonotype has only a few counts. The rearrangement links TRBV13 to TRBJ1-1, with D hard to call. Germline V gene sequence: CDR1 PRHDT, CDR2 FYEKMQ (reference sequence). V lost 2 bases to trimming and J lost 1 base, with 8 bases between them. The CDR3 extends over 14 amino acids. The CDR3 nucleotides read TGTGCCAGCAGCTTACGTCCAGAGAACACTGAAGCTTTCTTT. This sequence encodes CASSLRPENTEAFF. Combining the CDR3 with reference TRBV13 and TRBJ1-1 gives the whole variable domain AAGVIQSPRHLIKEKRETATLKCYPIPRHDTVYWYQQGPGQDPQFLISFYEKMQSDKGSIPDRFSAQQFSDYHSELNMSSLELGDSALYFCASSLRPENTEAFFGQGTRLTVV.

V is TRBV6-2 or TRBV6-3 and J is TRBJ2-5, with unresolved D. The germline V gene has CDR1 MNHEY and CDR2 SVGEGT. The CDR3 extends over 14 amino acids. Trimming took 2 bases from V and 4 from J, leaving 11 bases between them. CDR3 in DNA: TGTGCCAGCAGTTACGTTTCCTTAGGAGAGACCCAGTACTTC. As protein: CASSYVSLGETQYF.

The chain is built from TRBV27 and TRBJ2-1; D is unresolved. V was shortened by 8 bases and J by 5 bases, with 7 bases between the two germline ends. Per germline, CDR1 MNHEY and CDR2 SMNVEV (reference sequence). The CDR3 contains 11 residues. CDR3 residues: CASCWNNEQFF. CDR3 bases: TGTGCCAGCTGTTGGAACAATGAGCAGTTCTTC.

The CDR3 DNA follows: TGTGCCAGCAGCTTACCGACGGGAGGTTACAATGAGCAGTTCTTC. Amino acid sequence: CASSLPTGGYNEQFF. The chain has TRBV7-6 and TRBJ2-1; 7 positions agree with TRBD2. CDR1 is SGHVS and CDR2 is FNYEAQ in the germline V gene. The CDR3 is made up of 15 amino acids. V was pared by 2 bases and J by 4 bases, with 5 bases of the junction left unmatched.

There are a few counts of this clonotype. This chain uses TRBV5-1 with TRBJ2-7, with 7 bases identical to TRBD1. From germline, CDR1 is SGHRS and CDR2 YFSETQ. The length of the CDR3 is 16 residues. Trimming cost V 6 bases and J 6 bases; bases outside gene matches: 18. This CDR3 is CASTSSGTAGWGEQYF. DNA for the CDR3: TGCGCCAGCACCTCGTCTGGGACAGCCGGATGGGGCGAGCAGTACTTC.

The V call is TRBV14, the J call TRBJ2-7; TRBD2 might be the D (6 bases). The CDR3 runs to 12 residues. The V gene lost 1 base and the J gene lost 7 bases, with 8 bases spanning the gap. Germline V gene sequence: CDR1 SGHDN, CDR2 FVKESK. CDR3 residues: CASSQGGREQYF. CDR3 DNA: TGTGCCAGCAGCCAAGGAGGGAGGGAGCAGTACTTC.

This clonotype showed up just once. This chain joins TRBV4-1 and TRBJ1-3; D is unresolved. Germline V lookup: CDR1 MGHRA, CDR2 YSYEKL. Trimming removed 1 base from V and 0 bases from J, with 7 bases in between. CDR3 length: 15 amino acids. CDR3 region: CASSQVDFSGNTIYF. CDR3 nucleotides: TGCGCCAGCAGCCAAGTCGACTTCTCTGGAAACACCATATATTTT.

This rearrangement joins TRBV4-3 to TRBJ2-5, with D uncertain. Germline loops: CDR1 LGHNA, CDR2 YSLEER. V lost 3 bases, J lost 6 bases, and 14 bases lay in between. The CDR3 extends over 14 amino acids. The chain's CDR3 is CASSHTSLGQTQYF. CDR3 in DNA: TGCGCCAGCAGCCACACGTCCCTGGGCCAGACCCAGTACTTC.

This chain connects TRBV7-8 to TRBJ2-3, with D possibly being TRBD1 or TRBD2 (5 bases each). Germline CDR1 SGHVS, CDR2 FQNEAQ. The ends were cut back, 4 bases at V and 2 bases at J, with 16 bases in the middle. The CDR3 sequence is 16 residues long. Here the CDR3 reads CASSSDGTYYTDTQYF. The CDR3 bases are TGTGCCAGCAGCTCGGACGGGACGTACTACACAGATACGCAGTATTTT.

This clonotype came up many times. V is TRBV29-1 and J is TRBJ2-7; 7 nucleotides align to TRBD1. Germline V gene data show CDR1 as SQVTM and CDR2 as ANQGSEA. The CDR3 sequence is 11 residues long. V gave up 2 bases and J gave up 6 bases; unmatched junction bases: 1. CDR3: CSVEHRGEQYF. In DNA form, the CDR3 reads TGCAGCGTTGAACACAGGGGCGAGCAGTACTTC.

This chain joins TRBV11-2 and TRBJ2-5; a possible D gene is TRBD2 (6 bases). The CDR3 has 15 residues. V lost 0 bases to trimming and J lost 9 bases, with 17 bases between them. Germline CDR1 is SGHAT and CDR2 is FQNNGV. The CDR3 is CASSLDLRPGGAQYF. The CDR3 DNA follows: TGTGCCAGCAGCTTAGATCTAAGGCCTGGAGGGGCCCAGTACTTC.

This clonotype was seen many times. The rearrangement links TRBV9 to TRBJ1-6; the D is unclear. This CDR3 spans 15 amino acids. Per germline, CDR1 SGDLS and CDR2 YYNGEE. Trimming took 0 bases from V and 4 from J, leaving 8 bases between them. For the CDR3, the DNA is TGTGCCAGCAGCGTAGCTTGGGGTTATAATTCACCCCTCCACTTT. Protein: CASSVAWGYNSPLHF.

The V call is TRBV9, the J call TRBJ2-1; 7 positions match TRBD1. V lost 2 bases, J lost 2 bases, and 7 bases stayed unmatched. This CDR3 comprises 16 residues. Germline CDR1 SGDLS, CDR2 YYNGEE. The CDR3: CASSVGAQGAYNEQFF. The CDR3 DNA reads TGTGCCAGCAGCGTTGGGGCCCAGGGGGCCTACAATGAGCAGTTCTTC.

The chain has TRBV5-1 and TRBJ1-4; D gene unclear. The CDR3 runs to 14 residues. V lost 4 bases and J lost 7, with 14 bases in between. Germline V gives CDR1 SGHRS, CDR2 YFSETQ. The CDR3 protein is CASSNSQVGEKLFF. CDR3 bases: TGCGCCAGCAGCAACTCCCAGGTCGGTGAAAAACTGTTTTTT.

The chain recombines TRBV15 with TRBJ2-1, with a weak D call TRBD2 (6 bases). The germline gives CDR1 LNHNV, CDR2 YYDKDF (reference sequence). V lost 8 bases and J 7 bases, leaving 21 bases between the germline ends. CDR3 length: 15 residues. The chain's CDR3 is CATGLGRELLNEQFF. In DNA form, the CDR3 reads TGTGCCACCGGCCTGGGGCGGGAACTACTAAATGAGCAGTTCTTC.

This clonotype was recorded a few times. The CDR3 sequence is CATSSGGGSPDTQYF. For the CDR3, the DNA is TGTGCCACCAGCAGTGGTGGGGGGAGTCCAGATACGCAGTATTTT. The chain couples TRBV15 to TRBJ2-3; TRBD2 is a possible D gene (6 bases). The CDR3 is 15 residues long. V was trimmed by 3 bases and J by 4 bases, leaving 14 bases between them. The germline CDR1 and CDR2 sequences are LNHNV and YYDKDF (reference sequence).

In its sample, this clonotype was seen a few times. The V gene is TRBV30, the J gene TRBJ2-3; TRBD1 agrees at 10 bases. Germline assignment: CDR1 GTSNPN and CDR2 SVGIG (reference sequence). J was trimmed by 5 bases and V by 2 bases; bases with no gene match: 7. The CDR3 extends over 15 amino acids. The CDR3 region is CAWSFGTGDVDTQYF. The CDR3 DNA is TGTGCCTGGAGTTTCGGGACAGGGGATGTAGATACGCAGTATTTT. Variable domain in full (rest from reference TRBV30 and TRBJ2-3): SQTIHQWPATLVQPVGSPLSLECTVEGTSNPNLYWYRQAAGRGLQLLFYSVGIGQISSEVPQNLSASRPQDRQFILSSKKLLLSDSGFYLCAWSFGTGDVDTQYFGPGTRLTVL.

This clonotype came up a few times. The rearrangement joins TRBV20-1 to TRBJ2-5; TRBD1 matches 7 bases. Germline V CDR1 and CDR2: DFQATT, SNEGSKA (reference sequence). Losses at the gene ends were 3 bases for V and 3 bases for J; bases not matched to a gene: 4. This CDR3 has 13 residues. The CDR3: CSASGQVEETQYF. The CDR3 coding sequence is TGCAGTGCTAGTGGACAGGTGGAAGAGACCCAGTACTTC.

The CDR3 bases are TGTGCCAGCAGTCTAATGGATGAGCAGTTCTTC. Encoded protein: CASSLMDEQFF. The chain carries TRBV6-6 and TRBJ2-1; D is ambiguous. The CDR3 has 11 amino acids. Looked up from germline, CDR1 is MNHNY and CDR2 is SVGAGI (reference sequence). Trimming pared 5 bases from V and 8 bases from J, leaving 7 bases between.

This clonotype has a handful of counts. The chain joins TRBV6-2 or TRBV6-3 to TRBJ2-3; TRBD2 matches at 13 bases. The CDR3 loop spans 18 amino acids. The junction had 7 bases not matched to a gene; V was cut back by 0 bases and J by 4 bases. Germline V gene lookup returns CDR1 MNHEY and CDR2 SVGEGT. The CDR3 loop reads CASSYSTGLAGVADTQYF. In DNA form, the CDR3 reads TGTGCCAGCAGTTACTCGACAGGACTAGCGGGAGTTGCAGATACGCAGTATTTT.

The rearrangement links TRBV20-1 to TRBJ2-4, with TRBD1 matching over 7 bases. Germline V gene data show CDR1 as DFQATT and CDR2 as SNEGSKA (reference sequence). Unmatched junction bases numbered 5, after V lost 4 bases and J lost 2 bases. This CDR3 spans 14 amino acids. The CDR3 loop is CSATGQATKNIQYF. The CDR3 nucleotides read TGCAGTGCTACTGGACAGGCCACCAAAAACATTCAGTACTTC.